These 28 T cell receptor beta chains were all obtained from the same sample, sequenced in a study of OX40 agonist ivuxolimab in advanced cancers. Here immunoSEQ multiplex PCR was the method, and the copy in TCRdb shows in-frame clones only, minus some. The data contain fewer than 95,000 clones, approximately 90% of them singletons. Here the sequenced sample was CD4+ or CD8+ T cells sorted from blood, taken in a trial of the OX40 agonist ivuxolimab. All receptors come from an adult with an advanced solid tumor such as melanoma, head and neck, liver or kidney cancer.

The chain combines TRBV7-2 with TRBJ2-5; 8 bases map to TRBD2. Gene TRBJ2-7 matches the end of the DNA better, so the J call may be wrong. This CDR3 comprises 17 residues. Germline V gene data show CDR1 as SGHTA and CDR2 as FQGNSA. CDR3 loop: CASSLGWRGLAGNEQYF. DNA for the CDR3: TGTGCCAGCAGCTTAGGATGGAGGGGCCTAGCGGGTAACGAGCAGTACTTC.

This sequence joins TRBV5-4 and TRBJ1-1; tentatively, D is TRBD1 (5 bases). The CDR3 spans 14 residues. Trimming took off 0 bases at V and 0 bases at J, with 6 bases between the two ends. Germline V CDR1 and CDR2: SGHNT, YYREEE (reference sequence). The CDR3 region is CASSLGQMNTEAFF. The CDR3 coding sequence is TGTGCCAGCAGCTTGGGACAGATGAACACTGAAGCTTTCTTT.

This chain connects TRBV9 to TRBJ1-6, with D uncertain. CDR3 length equals 13 residues. Germline CDR1 is SGDLS and CDR2 is YYNGEE. Trimming stripped 4 bases from V and 6 bases from J, with 8 bases between. The CDR3 loop is CASSPEGNSPLHF. The CDR3 DNA reads TGTGCCAGCAGCCCAGAGGGTAATTCACCCCTCCACTTT.

The chain combines TRBV4-1 with TRBJ2-5; 8 bases fit TRBD2. Trimming at V came to 4 bases and at J to 3 bases, leaving 7 bases not matched to a gene. Germline CDR1 and CDR2: MGHRA and YSYEKL. This CDR3 region has 15 residues. The CDR3 bases are TGCGCCAGCAGCCCCTGGGGCGGGAGGAAAGAGACCCAGTACTTC. This gives the protein CASSPWGGRKETQYF.

The count of this clone is one. The chain joins TRBV18 to TRBJ2-2, with no clear D. The length of the CDR3 is 14 residues. The ends were cut back, 3 bases at V and 4 bases at J, with 9 bases in the middle. CDR1 is KGHSH and CDR2 is LQKENI in the germline V gene. The DNA for the CDR3 is TGTGCCAGCTCACCGTACCCGGTCACCGGGGAGCTGTTTTTT. It is translated as CASSPYPVTGELFF.

V usage is TRBV4-1 and J usage is TRBJ1-2; a weak D match, TRBD1 (5 bases). V gave up 4 bases and J gave up 2 bases, with 20 bases separating them. Germline assignment: CDR1 MGHRA and CDR2 YSYEKL. The CDR3 totals 17 residues. The CDR3 DNA sequence: TGCGCCAGCAGCCTCAATATCCAGGGATTGTTAAACTATGGCTACACCTTC. It encodes CASSLNIQGLLNYGYTF.

This chain joins TRBV9 and TRBJ2-7, with D possibly matching TRBD2 (6 bases). Germline values: CDR1 SGDLS, CDR2 YYNGEE. This CDR3 spans 14 amino acids. V was trimmed by 0 bases and J by 3 bases, leaving 10 bases between them. CDR3 nucleotides: TGTGCCAGCAGCGTAGCGGGGGACCACTACGAGCAGTACTTC. Amino acid sequence: CASSVAGDHYEQYF.

The gene calls are TRBV11-2 and TRBJ1-5; D uncertain. V was shortened by 5 bases and J by 0 bases, with 14 bases between the two germline ends. CDR3 length: 16 residues. The germline V gene has CDR1 SGHAT and CDR2 FQNNGV. CDR3 bases: TGTGCCAGCAGCGTAAGTTGGGGAAATAGCAATCAGCCCCAGCATTTT. It specifies CASSVSWGNSNQPQHF.

This clone was seen a single time. The chain uses TRBV4-1 and TRBJ2-2; D is perhaps TRBD2 (5 bases). Deletions cut 1 base from V and 13 bases from J, with 16 bases between. Germline V gives CDR1 MGHRA, CDR2 YSYEKL. The CDR3 covers 14 residues. In DNA, the CDR3 is TGCGCCAGCAGCCAAGTTCTAAGCCTCGAGGGGCTGTTTTTT. This translates into CASSQVLSLEGLFF.

The chain employs TRBV5-8 and TRBJ2-7, with D unclear. CDR3 length: 11 residues. Trimming cost V 0 bases and J 7 bases, with 5 bases left between them. Germline-derived CDR1 and CDR2 are SGHTS and YDEGEE. CDR3 nucleotides: TGTGCCAGCAGCTTGGAGTGGGAGCAGTACTTC. This gives the protein CASSLEWEQYF.

J is TRBJ2-6 and V is TRBV7-9, with 8 bases lining up with TRBD1. Germline loops: CDR1 SEHNR, CDR2 FQNEAQ (reference sequence). The CDR3 sequence is 15 residues long. Germline trimming cut 5 bases from V and 4 bases from J; bases unmatched to any gene: 4. The CDR3: CASSQGARGANVLTF. Here the CDR3 DNA reads TGTGCCAGCAGCCAGGGGGCGCGGGGGGCCAACGTCCTGACTTTC.

The chain joins TRBV30 to TRBJ1-4, with 7 bases aligning to TRBD1. Trimming removed 1 base from V and 8 bases from J; junction bases left unmatched: 7. The CDR3 spans 14 residues. Germline V lookup: CDR1 GTSNPN, CDR2 SVGIG (reference sequence). The CDR3 bases are TGTGCCTGGAGTGCAGGGACAGTCGCCGAAAAACTGTTTTTT. Encoded protein: CAWSAGTVAEKLFF.

This chain links TRBV6-1 with TRBJ2-2; no clear D gene. This CDR3 region has 12 residues. The V and J ends lost 8 bases and 3 bases respectively, with 7 bases between them. Germline values: CDR1 MNHNS, CDR2 SASEGT. Written as DNA, the CDR3 is TGTGCCAGCCCACAAGACACCGGGGAGCTGTTTTTT. Amino acids: CASPQDTGELFF.

The chain carries TRBV7-6 and TRBJ2-5; a possible D gene is TRBD2 (7 bases). The V gene lost 1 base and the J gene lost 5 bases, with 17 bases spanning the gap. The CDR3 is made up of 16 amino acids. Germline-derived CDR1 and CDR2 are SGHVS and FNYEAQ. Here the CDR3 reads CASSLGGGGSLETQYF. CDR3 nucleotide sequence: TGTGCCAGCAGCTTAGGGGGGGGCGGGAGTCTCGAGACCCAGTACTTC. Together with reference TRBV7-6 and TRBJ2-5, the CDR3 gives the full variable domain: GAGVSQSPRYKVTKRGQDVALRCDPISGHVSLYWYRQALGQGPEFLTYFNYEAQQDKSGLPNDRFSAERPEGSISTLTIQRTEQRDSAMYRCASSLGGGGSLETQYFGPGTRLLVL.

The chain combines TRBV19 with TRBJ1-1; 7 bases align to TRBD1. V was clipped by 7 bases and J by 6 bases; unmatched bases: 8. This CDR3 has 13 amino acids. From germline, CDR1 is LNHDA and CDR2 SQIVND (reference sequence). In DNA form, the CDR3 reads TGTGCCAGTAACACTCAGGGGGGGGCTGAAGCTTTCTTT. This encodes CASNTQGGAEAFF.

This clone was seen only a few times. The rearrangement links TRBV2 to TRBJ2-2, with D perhaps TRBD2 (7 bases). CDR3 length: 12 residues. Germline assignment: CDR1 SNHLY and CDR2 FYNNEI. With 11 bases removed from V and 7 bases from J, the gap between germline ends came to 14 bases. CDR3 sequence: CACRGADGELFF. In nucleotides, the CDR3 is TGTGCCTGCCGGGGGGCCGACGGGGAGCTGTTTTTT.

The chain employs TRBV28 and TRBJ2-3; D is unresolved. Trimming cost V 6 bases and J 3 bases, with 7 bases left between them. The germline CDR1 and CDR2 sequences are MDHEN and SYDVKM. CDR3 length: 12 amino acids. For the CDR3, the DNA is TGTGCCAGCAGCCCGACTACAGATACGCAGTATTTT. It yields the protein CASSPTTDTQYF. Variable domain in full (rest from reference TRBV28 and TRBJ2-3): DVKVTQSSRYLVKRTGEKVFLECVQDMDHENMFWYRQDPGLGLRLIYFSYDVKMKEKGDIPEGYSVSREKKERFSLILESASTNQTSMYLCASSPTTDTQYFGPGTRLTVL.

The chain is built from TRBV7-9 and TRBJ1-3, with a possible D match to TRBD1 (6 bases). The ends were cut back, 6 bases at V and 9 bases at J, with 15 bases in the middle. The CDR3 contains 13 residues. Germline-derived CDR1 and CDR2 are SEHNR and FQNEAQ (reference sequence). The CDR3 is CASRQIQGSTIYF. Here the CDR3 DNA reads TGTGCCAGCAGACAAATACAGGGTTCCACCATATATTTT.

The chain recombines TRBV7-9 with TRBJ2-2; D might be TRBD2 (7 bases). The CDR3 spans 15 residues. Germline-derived CDR1 and CDR2 are SEHNR and FQNEAQ (reference sequence). Trimming took off 3 bases at V and 3 bases at J, with 11 bases between the two ends. The CDR3, as DNA: TGTGCCAGCAGCTTGTCGGGGGGCTACACCGGGGAGCTGTTTTTT. This translates into CASSLSGGYTGELFF.

To note about this clone: The same CDR3 can be traced to other DNA sequences in this sample. V gene TRBV15 combines with J gene TRBJ2-7; 7 nucleotides align to TRBD1. The V gene end was trimmed by 3 bases and the J gene end by 2 bases; junction bases not matched to a gene: 7. The CDR3 has 15 amino acids. The germline V gene has CDR1 LNHNV and CDR2 YYDKDF (reference sequence). The CDR3 DNA is TGTGCCACCAGCAGGGAAAAGGGGGCGCCCTACGAGCAGTACTTC. Its protein is CATSREKGAPYEQYF.

The CDR3 bases are TGTGCCAGCAGGGGGGGACAGGGGGCCTCCTACGAGCAGTACTTC. The encoded protein is CASRGGQGASYEQYF. This rearrangement joins TRBV6-5 to TRBJ2-7; TRBD1 matches 12 bases. This CDR3 region has 15 residues. V shed 6 bases and J 0 bases; nucleotides not matched to a gene: 3. Germline V gene data show CDR1 as MNHEY and CDR2 as SVGAGI.

The V and J genes are TRBV15 and TRBJ1-1; no definite D call. V was pared by 0 bases and J by 3 bases, with 14 bases between. CDR1 LNHNV and CDR2 YYDKDF come from the germline V gene (reference sequence). The CDR3 loop spans 16 amino acids. The CDR3 DNA reads TGTGCCACCAGCAGAGACACCCCGGGATTCGACACTGAAGCTTTCTTT. Translated, it gives CATSRDTPGFDTEAFF. Looking up the rest from reference TRBV15 and TRBJ1-1 gives the full variable domain: DAMVIQNPRYQVTQFGKPVTLSCSQTLNHNVMYWYQQKSSQAPKLLFHYYDKDFNNEADTPDNFQSRRPNTSFCFLDIRSPGLGDTAMYLCATSRDTPGFDTEAFFGQGTRLTVV.

V is TRBV5-1 and J is TRBJ2-5; 9 positions match TRBD2. Trimming at V came to 0 bases and at J to 5 bases, leaving 11 bases not matched to a gene. Germline values: CDR1 SGHRS, CDR2 YFSETQ. The CDR3 covers 17 residues. The CDR3 bases are TGCGCCAGCAGCTTGGGGTCTAGCGGGACCCTGGGGGAGACCCAGTACTTC. This sequence encodes CASSLGSSGTLGETQYF.

This rearrangement joins TRBV6-5 to TRBJ1-2; 7 nucleotides align to TRBD1. V trimming: 1 base; J trimming: 2 bases; junction bases outside the gene matches: 7. Germline values: CDR1 MNHEY, CDR2 SVGAGI. The CDR3 has 16 amino acids. The DNA of the CDR3 is TGTGCCAGCAGTTACTTTTCGGGGGGACAGAACTATGGCTACACCTTC. This gives the protein CASSYFSGGQNYGYTF.

The rearrangement uses TRBV5-1 and TRBJ2-2; 10 bases are a match to TRBD1. Germline loops: CDR1 SGHRS, CDR2 YFSETQ. The V and J ends lost 3 bases and 5 bases, in that order; junction bases with no gene match: 4. The CDR3 is 15 amino acids. CDR3 DNA: TGCGCCAGCAGCTACGGGACAGGGGAAACCGGGGAGCTGTTTTTT. Its translation: CASSYGTGETGELFF.

The chain employs TRBV15 and TRBJ1-5; 9 bases map to TRBD1. V lost 8 bases to trimming and J lost 5 bases; unmatched junction nucleotides: 7. CDR1 and CDR2 from the germline V gene are LNHNV and YYDKDF (reference sequence). This CDR3 comprises 14 residues. This CDR3 is CATHGTGTDQPQHF. CDR3 in DNA: TGTGCCACCCACGGGACAGGGACCGATCAGCCCCAGCATTTT. Based on the CDR3 plus reference TRBV15 and TRBJ1-5, the full variable domain is DAMVIQNPRYQVTQFGKPVTLSCSQTLNHNVMYWYQQKSSQAPKLLFHYYDKDFNNEADTPDNFQSRRPNTSFCFLDIRSPGLGDTAMYLCATHGTGTDQPQHFGDGTRLSIL.

This chain joins TRBV28 and TRBJ1-2; 7 bases map to TRBD1. The CDR3 has 13 residues. Germline V gene lookup returns CDR1 MDHEN and CDR2 SYDVKM. V lost 5 bases and J lost 2; bases outside the gene matches: 2. CDR3 nucleotides: TGTGCCAGCAGTACGGGACAGAACTATGGCTACACCTTC. This gives the protein CASSTGQNYGYTF.

The rearrangement links TRBV11-3 to TRBJ2-7, with TRBD2 matching over 11 bases. Germline loops: CDR1 SGHNT, CDR2 YENEEA. The CDR3 has 16 amino acids. J lost 6 bases, V lost 5 bases, and 12 bases had no gene match. This CDR3 reads CASSLQLAGAQGEQYF. The CDR3 nucleotides read TGTGCCAGCAGCCTTCAACTAGCGGGGGCTCAGGGCGAGCAGTACTTC.